The clone carrying this T cell receptor beta chain was detected a few times. Its antigen is currently unknown. The CDR3 runs to 15 residues. Germline trimming cut 4 bases from V and 9 bases from J; bases unmatched to any gene: 11. The authors prepared the TCRbeta library with unique molecular identifiers. One entry per CDR3 protein, called by TCRdb with MiXCR from the PCR reads. The table records some 300,000 distinct CDR3 sequences, 10% of them present only once. This sample was taken from a study of T-cell reconstitution after alpha-beta-depleted transplantation in children. Study-wide results and limits: Two months or so post-transplant, alpha-beta T cells reportedly derived from several hundred expanded graft clones.

The rearrangement joins TRBV12-3 or TRBV12-4 to TRBJ2-2; 7 bases fit TRBD1. This sequence originates from a boy younger than two with acute myeloid leukemia, due to receive a stem cell transplant. The sample here was PBMCs, taken before TCRalphabeta/CD19-depleted stem cell transplant. This chain's CDR3 is CASSWAGGSIRELFF. The CDR3 coding sequence is TGTGCCAGCAGTTGGGCAGGGGGTAGCATAAGGGAGCTGTTTTTT.